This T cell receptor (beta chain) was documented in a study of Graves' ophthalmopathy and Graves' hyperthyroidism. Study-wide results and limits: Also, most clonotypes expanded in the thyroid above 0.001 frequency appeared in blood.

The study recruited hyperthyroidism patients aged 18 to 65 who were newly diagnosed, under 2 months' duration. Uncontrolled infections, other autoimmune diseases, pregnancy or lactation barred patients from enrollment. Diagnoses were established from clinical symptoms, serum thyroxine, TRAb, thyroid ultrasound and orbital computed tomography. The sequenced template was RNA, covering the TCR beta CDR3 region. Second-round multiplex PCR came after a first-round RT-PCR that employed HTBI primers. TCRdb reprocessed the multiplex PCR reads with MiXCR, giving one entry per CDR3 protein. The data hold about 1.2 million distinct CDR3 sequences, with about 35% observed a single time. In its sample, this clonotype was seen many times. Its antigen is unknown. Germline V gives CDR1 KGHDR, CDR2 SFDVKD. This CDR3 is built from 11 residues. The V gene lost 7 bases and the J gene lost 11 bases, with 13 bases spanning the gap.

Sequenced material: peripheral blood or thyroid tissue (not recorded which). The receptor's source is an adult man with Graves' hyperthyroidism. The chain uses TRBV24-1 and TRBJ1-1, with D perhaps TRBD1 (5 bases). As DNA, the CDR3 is TGTGCCACCAGGGGTGAGGGGCCGGCTTTCTTT. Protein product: CATRGEGPAFF.